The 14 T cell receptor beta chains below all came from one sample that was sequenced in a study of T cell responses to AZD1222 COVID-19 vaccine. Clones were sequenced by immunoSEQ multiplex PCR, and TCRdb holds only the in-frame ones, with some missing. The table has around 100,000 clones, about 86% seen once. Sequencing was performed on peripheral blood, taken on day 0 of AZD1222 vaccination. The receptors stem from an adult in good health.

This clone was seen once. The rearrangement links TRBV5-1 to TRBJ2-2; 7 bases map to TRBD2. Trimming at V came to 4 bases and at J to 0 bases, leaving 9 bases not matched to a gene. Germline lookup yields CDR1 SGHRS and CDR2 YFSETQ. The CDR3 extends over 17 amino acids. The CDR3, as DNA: TGCGCCAGCAGCCCGGAGAGCGGGGCGACGAACACCGGGGAGCTGTTTTTT. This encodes CASSPESGATNTGELFF. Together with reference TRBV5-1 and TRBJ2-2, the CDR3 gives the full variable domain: KAGVTQTPRYLIKTRGQQVTLSCSPISGHRSVSWYQQTPGQGLQFLFEYFSETQRNKGNFPGRFSGRQFSNSRSEMNVSTLELGDSALYLCASSPESGATNTGELFFGEGSRLTVL.

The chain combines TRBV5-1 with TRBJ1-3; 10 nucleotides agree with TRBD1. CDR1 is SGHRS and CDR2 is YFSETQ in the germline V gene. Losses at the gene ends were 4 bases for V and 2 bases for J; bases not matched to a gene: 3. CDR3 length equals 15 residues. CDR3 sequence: CASSPDRGTGNTIYF. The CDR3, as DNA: TGCGCCAGCAGCCCGGACAGGGGGACTGGAAACACCATATATTTT.

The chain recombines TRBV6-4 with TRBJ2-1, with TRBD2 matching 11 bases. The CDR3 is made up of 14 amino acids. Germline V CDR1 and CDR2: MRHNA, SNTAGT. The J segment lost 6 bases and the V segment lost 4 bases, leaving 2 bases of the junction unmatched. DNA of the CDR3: TGTGCCAGCAGTGTGACTAGCGGGGTCAATGAGCAGTTCTTC. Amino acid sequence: CASSVTSGVNEQFF.

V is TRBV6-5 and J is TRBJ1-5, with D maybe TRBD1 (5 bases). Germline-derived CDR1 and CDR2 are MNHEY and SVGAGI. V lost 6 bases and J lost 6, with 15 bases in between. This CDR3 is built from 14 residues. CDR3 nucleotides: TGTGCCAGCAGGTCAGGGTTTCAGGGTCAGCCCCAGCATTTT. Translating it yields CASRSGFQGQPQHF.

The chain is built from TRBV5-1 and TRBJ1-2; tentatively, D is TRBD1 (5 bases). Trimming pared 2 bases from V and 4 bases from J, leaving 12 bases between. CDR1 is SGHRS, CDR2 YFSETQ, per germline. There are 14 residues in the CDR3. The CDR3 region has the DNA TGCGCCAGCAGCTTAAACGAGGGGAGCTATGGCTACACCTTC. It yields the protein CASSLNEGSYGYTF. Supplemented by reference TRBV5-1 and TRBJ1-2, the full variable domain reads KAGVTQTPRYLIKTRGQQVTLSCSPISGHRSVSWYQQTPGQGLQFLFEYFSETQRNKGNFPGRFSGRQFSNSRSEMNVSTLELGDSALYLCASSLNEGSYGYTFGSGTRLTVV.

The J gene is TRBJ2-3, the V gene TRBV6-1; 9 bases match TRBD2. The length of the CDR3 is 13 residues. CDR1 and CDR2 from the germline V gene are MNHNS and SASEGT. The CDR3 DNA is TGTGCGGCGGGCGGGGGGGGCACAGATACGCAGTATTTT. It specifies CAAGGGGTDTQYF.

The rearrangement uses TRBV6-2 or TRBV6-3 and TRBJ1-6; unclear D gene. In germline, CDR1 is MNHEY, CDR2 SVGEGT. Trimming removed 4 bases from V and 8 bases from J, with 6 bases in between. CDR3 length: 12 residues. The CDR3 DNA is TGTGCCAGCAGTTTCGAATATTCACCCCTCCACTTT. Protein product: CASSFEYSPLHF.

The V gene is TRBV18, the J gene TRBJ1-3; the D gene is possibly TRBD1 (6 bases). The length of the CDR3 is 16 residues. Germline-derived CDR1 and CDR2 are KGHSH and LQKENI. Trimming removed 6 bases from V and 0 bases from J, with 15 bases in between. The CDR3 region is CASSGQPPSSGNTIYF. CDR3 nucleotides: TGTGCCAGCTCCGGACAGCCTCCAAGCTCTGGAAACACCATATATTTT.

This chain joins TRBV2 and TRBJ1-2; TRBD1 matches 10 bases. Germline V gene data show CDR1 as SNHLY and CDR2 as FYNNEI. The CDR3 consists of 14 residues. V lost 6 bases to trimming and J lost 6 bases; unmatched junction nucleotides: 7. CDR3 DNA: TGTGCCAGCAGCCGGGAAGGGACAGGGGATGGCTACACCTTC. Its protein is CASSREGTGDGYTF. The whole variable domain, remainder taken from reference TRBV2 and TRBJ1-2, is EPEVTQTPSHQVTQMGQEVILRCVPISNHLYFYWYRQILGQKVEFLVSFYNNEISEKSEIFDDQFSVERPDGSNFTLKIRSTKLEDSAMYFCASSREGTGDGYTFGSGTRLTVV.

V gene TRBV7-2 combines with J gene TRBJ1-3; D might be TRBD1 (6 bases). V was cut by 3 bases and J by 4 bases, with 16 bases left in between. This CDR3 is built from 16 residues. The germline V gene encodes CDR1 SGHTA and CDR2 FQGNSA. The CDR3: CASSLSSGAGGNTIYF. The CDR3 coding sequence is TGTGCCAGCAGCTTGAGCTCGGGGGCTGGAGGAAACACCATATATTTT.

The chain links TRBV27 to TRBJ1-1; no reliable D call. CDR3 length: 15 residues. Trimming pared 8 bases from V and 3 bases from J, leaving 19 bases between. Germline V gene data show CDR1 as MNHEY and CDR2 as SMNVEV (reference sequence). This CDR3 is CASLKSRRGDTEAFF. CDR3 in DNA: TGTGCCAGCTTAAAGAGCCGCCGCGGGGACACTGAAGCTTTCTTT.

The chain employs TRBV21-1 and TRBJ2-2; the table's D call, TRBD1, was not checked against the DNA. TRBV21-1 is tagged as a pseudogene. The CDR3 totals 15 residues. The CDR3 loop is CASSPGTGTIGELFF. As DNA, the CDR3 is TGTGCCAGCAGTCCCGGGACAGGGACAATCGGGGAGCTGTTTTTT.

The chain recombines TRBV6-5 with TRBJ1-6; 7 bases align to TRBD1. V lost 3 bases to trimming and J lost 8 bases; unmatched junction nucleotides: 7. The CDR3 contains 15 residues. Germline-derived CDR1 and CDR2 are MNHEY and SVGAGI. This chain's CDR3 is CASSYLGTVDSPLHF. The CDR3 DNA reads TGTGCCAGCAGTTATTTAGGGACAGTAGATTCACCCCTCCACTTT.

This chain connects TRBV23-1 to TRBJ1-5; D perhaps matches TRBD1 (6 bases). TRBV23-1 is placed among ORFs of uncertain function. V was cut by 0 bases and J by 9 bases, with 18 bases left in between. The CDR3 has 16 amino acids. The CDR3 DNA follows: TGCGCCAGCAGTCAATCCAGACAGGCACCGGCGCGGCCCCAGCATTTT. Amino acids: CASSQSRQAPARPQHF.